Following are 30 T cell receptor beta chains from one sample sequenced in a study of blood T cells in healthy people across ages (dated by TCRdb to between 2014 and 2017). The method was 5' RACE. This sample was sequenced with an Illumina HiSeq 2500. A second PCR of about 6 to 11 cycles was run with a J-beta primer mix and a sample-barcoded 5' primer. TCRdb trimmed public reads at Q25 via fastp, called clones via MiXCR and kept in-frame beta chains. Every CDR3 protein is listed once, alongside the most common genes and DNA of its rows. This sample holds fewer than 900,000 distinct CDR3 sequences; roughly 49% were observed only once. Of the sample, 25% to 35% is held by the ten largest clones. What was sequenced was blood. Every receptor here comes from an older woman in good health.

The CDR3 coding sequence is TGCGCCAGCAGCCCTGACGGGGGTGGGTACAATGAGCAGTTCTTC. Residues: CASSPDGGGYNEQFF. This rearrangement joins TRBV5-1 to TRBJ2-1; a possible D gene is TRBD2 (6 bases). There are 15 residues in the CDR3. Trimming cost V 4 bases and J 4 bases, with 15 bases left between them. Per germline, CDR1 SGHRS and CDR2 YFSETQ.

The gene calls are TRBV28 and TRBJ2-2; 11 positions match TRBD2. V was pared by 2 bases and J by 4 bases, with 15 bases of the junction left unmatched. The CDR3 has 20 amino acids. Looked up from germline, CDR1 is MDHEN and CDR2 is SYDVKM. This chain's CDR3 is CASSLGWDWFTSGSTGELFF. Written as DNA, the CDR3 is TGTGCCAGCAGTTTAGGATGGGATTGGTTTACTAGCGGGAGCACCGGGGAGCTGTTTTTT.

For this clonotype: This could be a read error, since a much larger clone is one nucleotide away. This sequence joins TRBV28 and TRBJ2-7; 13 nucleotides align to TRBD2. V lost 3 bases to trimming and J lost 7 bases; unmatched junction nucleotides: 9. The length of the CDR3 is 16 residues. Germline V gene sequence: CDR1 MDHEN, CDR2 SYDVKM. The CDR3: CASSFLGLAGDNEQYF. In DNA, the CDR3 is TGTGCCAGCAGTTTCTTAGGACTAGCGGGAGACAATGAGCAGTACTTC.

This clonotype has a count of ten or more. The J gene is TRBJ2-5, the V gene TRBV28; weak D call: TRBD2 (6 bases). The CDR3 runs 16 residues. Germline CDR1 is MDHEN and CDR2 is SYDVKM. V shed 6 bases and J shed 1 base, with 18 bases lying between them. DNA of the CDR3: TGTGCCAGCAGCCTTGGGGGGACGGGACCCCAAGAGACCCAGTACTTC. Translation gives CASSLGGTGPQETQYF.

Here the CDR3 DNA reads TGCAGCGTTGAAGGAGCCCCGGGACGGTTTTACAATGAGCAGTTCTTC. Its translation is CSVEGAPGRFYNEQFF. The chain uses TRBV29-1 and TRBJ2-1; either TRBD1 or TRBD2 may supply D (5 bases each). The CDR3 length is 16 residues. Germline assignment: CDR1 SQVTM and CDR2 ANQGSEA. V was trimmed by 1 base and J by 4 bases, leaving 17 bases between them.

V gene TRBV2 combines with J gene TRBJ1-6; D might be TRBD1 (5 bases). The V and J ends lost 2 bases and 5 bases respectively, with 13 bases between them. The CDR3 has 16 residues. Germline values: CDR1 SNHLY, CDR2 FYNNEI. The DNA of the CDR3 is TGTGCCAGCAGTGAACTTGCAGGGAGTAATAATTCACCCCTCCACTTT. Amino acid sequence: CASSELAGSNNSPLHF.

This clonotype was counted only a few times. The chain couples TRBV7-9 to TRBJ2-1; TRBD2 aligns across 9 bases. CDR3 size: 15 residues. Germline CDR1 reads SEHNR; CDR2 reads FQNEAQ (reference sequence). With 7 bases clipped from V and 6 bases from J, the junction kept 10 bases outside the gene matches. The DNA for the CDR3 is TGTGCCAGCATCCTTAGCGGGAGACTCCCCAATGAGCAGTTCTTC. Translated, it gives CASILSGRLPNEQFF.

This clonotype was detected only a few times. The chain carries TRBV20-1 and TRBJ2-2; no reliable D call. Germline assignment: CDR1 DFQATT and CDR2 SNEGSKA (reference sequence). Trimming shortened V by 6 bases and J by 5 bases, and 22 bases separated the two germline ends. The CDR3 extends over 16 amino acids. The CDR3 bases are TGCAGTGCCCTCCCGAGTCGGCTAGTGGATACCGGGGAGCTGTTTTTT. It encodes CSALPSRLVDTGELFF.

The CDR3 sequence: CSVYKREVRNEQYF. The CDR3 DNA sequence: TGCAGCGTTTACAAGCGTGAGGTCCGCAATGAGCAGTACTTC. This chain uses TRBV29-1 with TRBJ2-5; no reliable D call. The germline CDR1 and CDR2 sequences are SQVTM and ANQGSEA. V was cut by 5 bases and J by 11 bases, with 24 bases left in between. The CDR3 has 14 amino acids.

This sequence joins TRBV7-3 and TRBJ2-3; TRBD2 matches 13 bases. Per germline, CDR1 SGHTA and CDR2 FQGTGA. The J segment lost 5 bases and the V segment lost 5 bases, leaving 13 bases of the junction unmatched. The CDR3 covers 18 residues. The CDR3 reads CASSPHSLTSGRLDTQYF. As DNA, the CDR3 is TGTGCCAGCAGCCCCCACTCTTTGACTAGCGGGAGGTTAGATACGCAGTATTTT.

V and J are TRBV12-3 or TRBV12-4 and TRBJ2-3; no clear D gene. V lost 5 bases to trimming and J lost 9 bases, with 18 bases between them. The CDR3 consists of 14 residues. The CDR3 nucleotides read TGTGCCAGCAGTCTCAATGGGGTTTTGGACACGCAGTATTTT. Translating it yields CASSLNGVLDTQYF.

The J gene is TRBJ2-1, the V gene TRBV27, with D maybe TRBD2 (6 bases). Looked up from germline, CDR1 is MNHEY and CDR2 is SMNVEV (reference sequence). The V end was cut by 5 bases, the J end by 11 bases, with 16 bases between. The CDR3 extends over 13 amino acids. CDR3 residues: CASSRGGVSKQFF. CDR3 nucleotides: TGTGCCAGCAGTCGTGGAGGGGTGTCCAAGCAGTTCTTC.

In this sample, this clonotype turned up once. The chain carries TRBV20-1 and TRBJ2-1; 10 bases match TRBD2. CDR1 and CDR2 (germline): DFQATT, SNEGSKA (reference sequence). Germline trimming cut 5 bases from V and 7 bases from J; bases unmatched to any gene: 11. This CDR3 has 15 amino acids. The CDR3 coding sequence is TGCAGTGCTCACAAGCGGGAGGGCCCTGGGAATGAGCAGTTCTTC. The encoded protein is CSAHKREGPGNEQFF.

The table lists this clonotype with many counts. The chain links TRBV6-6 to TRBJ2-3; D is unresolved. The CDR3 is made up of 14 amino acids. The V gene lost 2 bases and the J gene lost 9 bases, with 15 bases spanning the gap. The germline V gene encodes CDR1 MNHNY and CDR2 SVGAGI (reference sequence). CDR3 coding DNA: TGTGCCAGCAGTTACGAGTCGACCCCGCGAACGCAGTATTTT. This translates into CASSYESTPRTQYF.

This clonotype turned up a few times. V and J are TRBV12-3 or TRBV12-4 and TRBJ2-1, with TRBD1 matching over 11 bases. This CDR3 region has 15 residues. Trimming took 3 bases from V and 3 from J; bases not matched to a gene: 1. In DNA form, the CDR3 reads TGTGCCAGCAGTTTTGGGACAGGGGGCTACAATGAGCAGTTCTTC. Its protein product is CASSFGTGGYNEQFF.

The count of this clonotype is one. The chain carries TRBV12-3 or TRBV12-4 and TRBJ2-5; 10 bases are shared with TRBD2. With V trimmed by 6 bases and J by 2 bases, 9 bases remained unmatched. The CDR3 totals 16 residues. As DNA, the CDR3 is TGTGCCAGCAGCTCAATCGTAGCGGGAGGACAAGAGACCCAGTACTTC. It yields the protein CASSSIVAGGQETQYF.

This clonotype turned up a few times. The CDR3 sequence: CASSPRGGTQETQYF. In DNA, the CDR3 is TGTGCCAGCAGCCCCCGGGGAGGGACACAAGAGACCCAGTACTTC. The V gene is TRBV9, the J gene TRBJ2-5; tentative D call: TRBD2 (7 bases). Between the trimmed V and J ends, which lost 4 bases and 2 bases, there was a span of 15 bases. The CDR3 spans 15 residues. Germline V gene sequence: CDR1 SGDLS, CDR2 YYNGEE.

J is TRBJ2-7 and V is TRBV6-6; D may be TRBD1 (6 bases). The CDR3 loop spans 13 amino acids. The V and J ends lost 8 bases and 3 bases respectively, with 14 bases between them. Germline V gives CDR1 MNHNY, CDR2 SVGAGI (reference sequence). The CDR3 is CASSVRDNYEQYF. The CDR3 DNA reads TGTGCCAGCTCAGTCCGGGACAACTACGAGCAGTACTTC.

The chain recombines TRBV15 with TRBJ2-1; D remains ambiguous. Germline CDR1 reads LNHNV; CDR2 reads YYDKDF (reference sequence). The CDR3 runs to 13 residues. Trimming cost V 0 bases and J 9 bases, with 9 bases left between them. CDR3 residues: CATSRDQSSEQFF. The CDR3, as DNA: TGTGCCACCAGCAGAGATCAAAGTAGTGAGCAGTTCTTC.

The chain couples TRBV28 to TRBJ2-3; D gene unclear. Germline loops: CDR1 MDHEN, CDR2 SYDVKM. CDR3 length: 16 amino acids. V gave up 2 bases and J gave up 0 bases, with 12 bases separating them. The CDR3 protein is CASSLRAEYSTDTQYF. Here the CDR3 DNA reads TGTGCCAGCAGTTTAAGGGCCGAATACAGCACAGATACGCAGTATTTT.

In this sample, this clonotype turned up once. The genes are TRBV7-8 and TRBJ2-1; no reliable D call. Germline CDR1 and CDR2: SGHVS and FQNEAQ. Trimming left V 3 bases short and J 1 base short, with 22 bases between. The CDR3 contains 19 residues. In nucleotides, the CDR3 is TGTGCCAGCAGCTTGCTATATGGCGGAGTAATATCTTCCTACAATGAGCAGTTCTTC. Encoded protein: CASSLLYGGVISSYNEQFF.

The chain links TRBV3-1 to TRBJ1-4, with 9 bases aligning to TRBD1. Germline values: CDR1 LGHDT, CDR2 YNNKEL (reference sequence). V lost 4 bases to trimming and J lost 5 bases; unmatched junction nucleotides: 8. The CDR3 loop spans 16 amino acids. CDR3 amino acids: CASSPTDRGLNEKLFF. The CDR3 DNA reads as TGTGCCAGCAGCCCTACGGACAGGGGATTAAATGAAAAACTGTTTTTT.

The rearrangement uses TRBV7-9 and TRBJ1-2, with D possibly TRBD1 on 5 matching bases. The CDR3 runs 15 residues. V lost 3 bases and J 6 bases, leaving 17 bases between the germline ends. Germline CDR1 and CDR2: SEHNR and FQNEAQ (reference sequence). The CDR3 DNA reads as TGTGCCAGCAGCTTCTCAGGGTCCTATGTCAATGGCTACACCTTC. As protein: CASSFSGSYVNGYTF.

This clonotype has more than one count but fewer than ten. The gene calls are TRBV24-1 and TRBJ2-1, with a weak D call TRBD2 (6 bases). CDR1 is KGHDR, CDR2 SFDVKD, per germline. This CDR3 region has 16 residues. V was shortened by 1 base and J by 3 bases, with 12 bases between the two germline ends. CDR3 in amino acids: CATSDFRDWGYNEQFF. CDR3 nucleotide sequence: TGTGCCACCAGTGATTTCCGGGACTGGGGCTACAATGAGCAGTTCTTC.

In its sample, this clonotype was seen a few times. The genes are TRBV9 and TRBJ2-1; D possibly corresponds to TRBD2 (5 bases). The CDR3 extends over 13 amino acids. CDR1 is SGDLS and CDR2 is YYNGEE in the germline V gene. V lost 3 bases to trimming and J lost 8 bases, with 12 bases between them. The DNA of the CDR3 is TGTGCCAGCAGCGCTACTAGTTCCCATGAGCAGTTCTTC. Its protein is CASSATSSHEQFF.

The gene calls are TRBV20-1 and TRBJ2-1, with 11 bases lining up with TRBD2. Trimming at V came to 4 bases and at J to 5 bases, leaving 10 bases not matched to a gene. The CDR3 consists of 16 residues. Germline CDR1 and CDR2: DFQATT and SNEGSKA (reference sequence). Written as DNA, the CDR3 is TGCAGTGCTAATCCCGCCGGGACTAGCGGCCACAATGAGCAGTTCTTC. Translation: CSANPAGTSGHNEQFF.

The chain couples TRBV20-1 to TRBJ2-4, with D possibly matching TRBD1 (6 bases). Germline V lookup: CDR1 DFQATT, CDR2 SNEGSKA (reference sequence). V was clipped by 5 bases and J by 7 bases, with 9 bases between them. This CDR3 spans 11 amino acids. The CDR3 nucleotides read TGCAGTGCTCCCCAGGGGAACATTCAGTACTTC. Translated: CSAPQGNIQYF.

V gene TRBV7-2 combines with J gene TRBJ2-1; 8 bases agree with TRBD1. Germline lookup yields CDR1 SGHTA and CDR2 FQGNSA. CDR3 length: 16 residues. V gave up 4 bases and J gave up 3 bases; unmatched junction bases: 8. The CDR3 bases are TGTGCCAGCAGCTCATTTCCGGGACAGGACTACAATGAGCAGTTCTTC. Translating gives CASSSFPGQDYNEQFF.

The rearrangement joins TRBV29-1 to TRBJ2-1, with 14 bases fitting TRBD2. Germline V gene sequence: CDR1 SQVTM, CDR2 ANQGSEA. The CDR3 loop spans 15 amino acids. V lost 7 bases and J lost 7; bases outside the gene matches: 9. The CDR3 region is CSAAGTSGSLNEQFF. The DNA for the CDR3 is TGCAGCGCCGCCGGGACTAGCGGGAGCCTTAATGAGCAGTTCTTC.

This clonotype was detected a few times. V gene TRBV6-5 combines with J gene TRBJ2-1, with 7 bases lining up with TRBD2. The CDR3 runs to 15 residues. Germline lookup yields CDR1 MNHEY and CDR2 SVGAGI. V lost 2 bases, J lost 3 bases, and 4 bases stayed unmatched. This CDR3 is CASSYQRDDYNEQFF. CDR3 sequence (DNA): TGTGCCAGCAGTTACCAGCGGGACGACTACAATGAGCAGTTCTTC.